These 24 T cell receptor beta chains originate from one sample sequenced in a study of sequential checkpoint blockade in melanoma. The treatment was: randomized to nivolumab then ipilimumab (arm A) or the reverse (arm B). TCRdb keeps only in-frame clones here, not all; method: immunoSEQ multiplex PCR. The profile shows around 40,000 clones, roughly 88% of them singletons. The material was CD8+ T cells sorted from blood (inferred from file names), obtained from a patient given nivolumab and ipilimumab in sequence. Receptors originate from a human donor with melanoma.

CDR3 sequence: CASSQRDSHTEAFF. CDR3 nucleotide sequence: TGTGCCAGCAGTCAGAGGGACAGCCACACTGAAGCTTTCTTT. This rearrangement joins TRBV27 to TRBJ1-1; 7 bases are shared with TRBD1. Germline V gene lookup returns CDR1 MNHEY and CDR2 SMNVEV (reference sequence). Trimming removed 5 bases from V and 3 bases from J; junction bases left unmatched: 6. This CDR3 region has 14 residues.

The rearrangement uses TRBV29-1 and TRBJ2-7; 12 bases align to TRBD1. CDR3 length equals 15 residues. Losses at the gene ends were 6 bases for V and 7 bases for J; bases not matched to a gene: 13. Germline-derived CDR1 and CDR2 are SQVTM and ANQGSEA. The CDR3 DNA sequence: TGCAGCGTCGACGGTATGGGACAGGGGGCAGGGGAGCAGTACTTC. It encodes CSVDGMGQGAGEQYF.

V gene TRBV4-2 combines with J gene TRBJ2-1, with a tentative D call TRBD1 (5 bases). Germline loops: CDR1 LGHNA, CDR2 YNFKEQ. Trimming shortened V by 4 bases and J by 2 bases, and 18 bases separated the two germline ends. There are 17 residues in the CDR3. CDR3 coding DNA: TGTGCCAGCAGCCGTTTCCTAAGGGGAACCACCTACAATGAGCAGTTCTTC. It encodes CASSRFLRGTTYNEQFF.

V gene TRBV5-4 combines with J gene TRBJ1-1, with TRBD1 matching 7 bases. The V gene's germline CDR1 is SGHNT and CDR2 YYREEE (reference sequence). V trimming: 4 bases; J trimming: 11 bases; junction bases outside the gene matches: 11. The CDR3 length is 13 residues. The CDR3 DNA reads TGTGCCAGCAGCGCCTTAGGACAGGAGGTGGCTTTCTTT. Encoded protein: CASSALGQEVAFF.

CDR3 bases: TGTGCCAGCAGGGGCCGGGACAGGGGTTTAAAGACCCAGTACTTC. Its protein is CASRGRDRGLKTQYF. V usage is TRBV7-8 and J usage is TRBJ2-5; 10 bases are a match to TRBD1. V trimming: 6 bases; J trimming: 6 bases; junction bases outside the gene matches: 10. This CDR3 has 15 residues. The germline V gene has CDR1 SGHVS and CDR2 FQNEAQ.

This rearrangement joins TRBV5-6 to TRBJ1-1; TRBD1 might be the D (5 bases). Germline V lookup: CDR1 SGHDT, CDR2 YYEEEE. The V end was cut by 4 bases, the J end by 0 bases, with 22 bases between. The CDR3 loop spans 18 amino acids. CDR3 coding DNA: TGTGCCAGCAGCAAGTTACGGGGGGTTGGTGGAGTGAACACTGAAGCTTTCTTT. Protein sequence: CASSKLRGVGGVNTEAFF.

The V and J genes are TRBV6-1 and TRBJ2-1; D unclear. The CDR3 totals 12 residues. V lost 0 bases, J lost 15 bases, and 12 bases lay in between. Germline assignment: CDR1 MNHNS and CDR2 SASEGT. CDR3 sequence reads: CASSEAVFVWFF. As DNA, the CDR3 is TGTGCCAGCAGTGAAGCTGTTTTCGTCTGGTTCTTC.

The chain uses TRBV19 and TRBJ1-1; 10 nucleotides match TRBD1. Germline values: CDR1 LNHDA, CDR2 SQIVND (reference sequence). The ends lost 5 bases at V and 1 base at J; junction bases unmatched: 4. The CDR3 consists of 15 residues. The CDR3 is CASSATGGRNTEAFF. In nucleotides, the CDR3 is TGTGCCAGTAGTGCGACAGGGGGCAGGAACACTGAAGCTTTCTTT.

The CDR3 protein is CASSLDRGTEAFF. The CDR3 coding sequence is TGTGCCAGCAGTTTGGACAGGGGCACTGAAGCTTTCTTT. V usage is TRBV28 and J usage is TRBJ1-1; TRBD1 matches at 9 bases. There are 13 residues in the CDR3. The germline V gene has CDR1 MDHEN and CDR2 SYDVKM. V shed 3 bases and J 4 bases; nucleotides not matched to a gene: 0.

This clone has only a few counts. V gene TRBV19 combines with J gene TRBJ1-3; weak D call: TRBD1 (5 bases). V lost 3 bases, J lost 4 bases, and 7 bases lay in between. The CDR3 contains 13 residues. The V gene's germline CDR1 is LNHDA and CDR2 SQIVND (reference sequence). DNA of the CDR3: TGTGCCAGTAGTATGGGGCAAGGAAACACCATATATTTT. It translates to CASSMGQGNTIYF.

CDR3 nucleotides: TGCAGCGTTGAAGATCTTGGGGGGGGCGAGCAGTACTTC. Translation: CSVEDLGGGEQYF. The rearrangement uses TRBV29-1 and TRBJ2-7, with 7 bases aligning to TRBD2. The CDR3 is made up of 13 amino acids. Germline V gene lookup returns CDR1 SQVTM and CDR2 ANQGSEA. V was pared by 0 bases and J by 6 bases, with 5 bases of the junction left unmatched.

This chain uses TRBV10-3 with TRBJ2-7; perhaps TRBD2 as D (5 bases). CDR3 size: 16 residues. CDR1 is ENHRY, CDR2 SYGVKD, per germline. Between the trimmed V and J ends, which lost 6 bases and 6 bases, there was a span of 24 bases. CDR3 in amino acids: CAISRDGPQALGEQYF. CDR3 in DNA: TGTGCCATCAGCCGGGATGGACCTCAAGCCCTCGGCGAGCAGTACTTC.

This clone was seen a single time. The V and J genes are TRBV7-2 and TRBJ2-7; 7 nucleotides align to TRBD2. The CDR3 runs to 13 residues. Germline lookup yields CDR1 SGHTA and CDR2 FQGNSA. The CDR3 sequence is CASSESRGTTQHV. The DNA of the CDR3 is TGTGCCAGCAGCGAAAGCCGAGGGACTACTCAACACGTC.

The chain has TRBV30 and TRBJ2-7; D is unresolved. V dropped 5 bases and J dropped 0 bases, with 5 bases sitting between them. Per germline, CDR1 GTSNPN and CDR2 SVGIG (reference sequence). CDR3 length: 11 amino acids. The CDR3 DNA is TGTGCCTGGCAGTCCTCCTACGAGCAGTACTTC. Amino acids: CAWQSSYEQYF.

This rearrangement joins TRBV29-1 to TRBJ2-2; the D gene is possibly TRBD1 (6 bases). Germline-derived CDR1 and CDR2 are SQVTM and ANQGSEA. The CDR3 is 15 amino acids. V lost 3 bases, J lost 2 bases, and 13 bases lay in between. CDR3 nucleotides: TGCAGCGTTGATCACCCGACAGGAAACACCGGGGAGCTGTTTTTT. Its protein product is CSVDHPTGNTGELFF.

The CDR3 DNA reads TGTGCCAGCAGCCGAGGGCCATTATTTTTGGATGAGCAGTTCTTC. Its protein product is CASSRGPLFLDEQFF. The chain recombines TRBV6-5 with TRBJ2-1; D may be TRBD2 (5 bases). This CDR3 spans 15 amino acids. Trimming shortened V by 6 bases and J by 8 bases, and 20 bases separated the two germline ends. The germline gives CDR1 MNHEY, CDR2 SVGAGI.

The genes are TRBV9 and TRBJ2-3; D remains ambiguous. V lost 0 bases, J lost 0 bases, and 8 bases lay in between. The CDR3 is 15 amino acids. Germline values: CDR1 SGDLS, CDR2 YYNGEE. CDR3 loop: CASSVGTASTDTQYF. CDR3 nucleotide sequence: TGTGCCAGCAGCGTAGGAACAGCTAGCACAGATACGCAGTATTTT.

V usage is TRBV27 and J usage is TRBJ2-1; 8 bases align to TRBD2. The germline CDR1 and CDR2 sequences are MNHEY and SMNVEV (reference sequence). The CDR3 loop spans 15 amino acids. The J segment lost 8 bases and the V segment lost 3 bases, leaving 9 bases of the junction unmatched. CDR3 sequence (DNA): TGTGCCAGCAGTTTGGTAGCGGGACTTATCCATGAGCAGTTCTTC. Translated: CASSLVAGLIHEQFF.

The V and J genes are TRBV4-3 and TRBJ1-4; no clear D. CDR3 length: 12 amino acids. V lost 5 bases to trimming and J lost 8 bases, with 9 bases between them. The germline CDR1 and CDR2 sequences are LGHNA and YSLEER. CDR3 protein: CASSSAGEKLFF. The CDR3 nucleotides read TGCGCCAGCAGCTCCGCGGGGGAAAAACTGTTTTTT.

This chain joins TRBV27 and TRBJ1-1; 9 bases are shared with TRBD1. Losses at the gene ends were 1 base for V and 5 bases for J; bases not matched to a gene: 5. This CDR3 is 15 amino acids long. Per germline, CDR1 MNHEY and CDR2 SMNVEV (reference sequence). The CDR3 DNA follows: TGTGCCAGCAGTTTATATACAGGGGGCGGAACTGAAGCTTTCTTT. It translates to CASSLYTGGGTEAFF.

This chain links TRBV5-6 with TRBJ2-2; the D gene is possibly TRBD1 (5 bases). Trimming stripped 4 bases from V and 5 bases from J, with 12 bases between. Germline CDR1 and CDR2: SGHDT and YYEEEE. This CDR3 is built from 14 residues. Written as DNA, the CDR3 is TGTGCCAGCAGCCCCGACAGCAATACCGGGGAGCTGTTTTTT. Protein product: CASSPDSNTGELFF.

J is TRBJ1-1 and V is TRBV15; possibly TRBD1 for D (6 bases). The CDR3 runs 17 residues. Germline-derived CDR1 and CDR2 are LNHNV and YYDKDF (reference sequence). Deletions cut 3 bases from V and 4 bases from J, with 21 bases between. CDR3 residues: CATSSYLTRGGRTEAFF. The CDR3 bases are TGTGCCACCAGCAGTTACCTTACCAGGGGCGGTCGCACTGAAGCTTTCTTT.

CDR3 region: CASSAGTGPYNEQFF. CDR3 nucleotides: TGTGCCAGCAGTGCTGGGACAGGCCCTTACAATGAGCAGTTCTTC. The rearrangement uses TRBV2 and TRBJ2-1, with TRBD1 matching 8 bases. V was pared by 4 bases and J by 4 bases, with 6 bases of the junction left unmatched. Germline assignment: CDR1 SNHLY and CDR2 FYNNEI. This CDR3 comprises 15 residues.

The J gene is TRBJ2-3, the V gene TRBV7-9; no definite D call. V gave up 1 base and J gave up 1 base, with 9 bases separating them. Germline-derived CDR1 and CDR2 are SEHNR and FQNEAQ (reference sequence). This CDR3 has 15 residues. CDR3 in DNA: TGTGCCAGCAGCTTAGGATGGTCGGGCACAGATACGCAGTATTTT. This sequence encodes CASSLGWSGTDTQYF.